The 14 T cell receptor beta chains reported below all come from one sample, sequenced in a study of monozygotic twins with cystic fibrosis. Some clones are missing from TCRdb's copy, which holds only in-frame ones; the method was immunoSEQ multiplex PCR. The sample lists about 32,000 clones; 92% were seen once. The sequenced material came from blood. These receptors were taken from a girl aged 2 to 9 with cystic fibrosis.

The CDR3 loop reads CASSFRDRNSPLHF. The CDR3 nucleotides read TGTGCCAGCAGCTTCCGGGACAGAAATTCACCCCTCCACTTT. The chain links TRBV5-4 to TRBJ1-6; 7 bases match TRBD1. J lost 7 bases, V lost 2 bases, and 3 bases had no gene match. This CDR3 spans 14 amino acids. Germline loops: CDR1 SGHNT, CDR2 YYREEE (reference sequence).

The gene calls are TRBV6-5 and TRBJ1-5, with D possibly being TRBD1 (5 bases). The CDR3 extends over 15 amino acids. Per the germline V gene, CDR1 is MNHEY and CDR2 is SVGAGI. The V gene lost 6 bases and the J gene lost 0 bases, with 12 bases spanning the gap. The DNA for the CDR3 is TGTGCCAGCAGACCTGACAGCTATAGCAATCAGCCCCAGCATTTT. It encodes CASRPDSYSNQPQHF.

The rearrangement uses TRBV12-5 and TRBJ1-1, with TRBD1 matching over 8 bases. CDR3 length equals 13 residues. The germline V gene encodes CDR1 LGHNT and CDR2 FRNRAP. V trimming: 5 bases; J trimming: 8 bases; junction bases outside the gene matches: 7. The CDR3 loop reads CASGPGQGLEAFF. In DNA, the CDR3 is TGTGCTAGTGGTCCCGGACAGGGCCTCGAAGCTTTCTTT. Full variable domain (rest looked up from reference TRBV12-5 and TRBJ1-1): DARVTQTPRHKVTEMGQEVTMRCQPILGHNTVFWYRQTMMQGLELLAYFRNRAPLDDSGMPKDRFSAEMPDATLATLKIQPSEPRDSAVYFCASGPGQGLEAFFGQGTRLTVV.

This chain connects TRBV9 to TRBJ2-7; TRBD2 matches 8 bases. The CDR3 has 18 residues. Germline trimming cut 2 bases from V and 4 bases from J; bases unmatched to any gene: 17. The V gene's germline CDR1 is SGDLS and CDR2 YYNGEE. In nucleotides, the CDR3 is TGTGCCAGCAGCGTGACGGGAGGGTTTTGTAACCCTTGTTACGAGCAGTACTTC. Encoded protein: CASSVTGGFCNPCYEQYF.

CDR3 nucleotides: TGTGCCAGCAGTGAGACAGGGGTTTCTCTGGGCTACACCTTC. Residues: CASSETGVSLGYTF. This chain links TRBV2 with TRBJ1-2, with TRBD1 matching over 8 bases. Germline CDR1 SNHLY, CDR2 FYNNEI. Germline trimming cut 3 bases from V and 8 bases from J; bases unmatched to any gene: 8. The CDR3 totals 14 residues. Full variable domain (missing parts from reference TRBV2 and TRBJ1-2): EPEVTQTPSHQVTQMGQEVILRCVPISNHLYFYWYRQILGQKVEFLVSFYNNEISEKSEIFDDQFSVERPDGSNFTLKIRSTKLEDSAMYFCASSETGVSLGYTFGSGTRLTVV.

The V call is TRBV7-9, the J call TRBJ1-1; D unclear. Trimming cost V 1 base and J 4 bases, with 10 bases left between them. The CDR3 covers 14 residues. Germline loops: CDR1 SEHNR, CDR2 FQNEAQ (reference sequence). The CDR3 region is CASSLEIRGTEAFF. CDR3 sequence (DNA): TGTGCCAGCAGCTTAGAGATTCGAGGCACTGAAGCTTTCTTT.

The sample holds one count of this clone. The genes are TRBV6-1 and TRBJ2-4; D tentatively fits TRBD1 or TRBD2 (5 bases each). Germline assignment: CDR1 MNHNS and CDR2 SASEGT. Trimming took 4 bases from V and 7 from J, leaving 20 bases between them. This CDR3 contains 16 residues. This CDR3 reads CASSVMGPGVSNIQYF. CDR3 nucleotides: TGTGCCAGCAGTGTGATGGGACCCGGGGTAAGTAACATTCAGTACTTC.

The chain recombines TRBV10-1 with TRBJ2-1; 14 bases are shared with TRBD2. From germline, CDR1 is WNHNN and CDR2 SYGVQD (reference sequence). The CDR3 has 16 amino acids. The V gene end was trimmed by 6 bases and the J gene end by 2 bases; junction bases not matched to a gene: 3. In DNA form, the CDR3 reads TGCGCCAGCAGGGGGACTAGCGGGAGCCCCTACAATGAGCAGTTCTTC. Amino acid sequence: CASRGTSGSPYNEQFF.

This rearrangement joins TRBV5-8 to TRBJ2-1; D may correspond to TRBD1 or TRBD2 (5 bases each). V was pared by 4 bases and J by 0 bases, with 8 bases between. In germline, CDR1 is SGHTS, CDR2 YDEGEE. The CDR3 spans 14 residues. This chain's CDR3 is CASSPRGSYNEQFF. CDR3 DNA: TGTGCCAGCAGCCCGAGGGGCTCCTACAATGAGCAGTTCTTC.

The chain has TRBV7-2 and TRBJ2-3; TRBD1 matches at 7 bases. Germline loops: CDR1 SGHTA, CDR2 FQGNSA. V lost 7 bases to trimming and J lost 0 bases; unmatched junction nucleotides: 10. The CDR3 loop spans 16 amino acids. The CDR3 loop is CASIYGDRASTDTQYF. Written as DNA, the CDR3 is TGTGCCAGCATTTACGGGGACAGAGCTAGCACAGATACGCAGTATTTT.

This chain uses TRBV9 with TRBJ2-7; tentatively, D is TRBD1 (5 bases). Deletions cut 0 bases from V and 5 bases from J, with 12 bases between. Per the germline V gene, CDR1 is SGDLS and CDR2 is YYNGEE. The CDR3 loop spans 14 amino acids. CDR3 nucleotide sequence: TGTGCCAGCAGCGTAGGATCAGGGTCCCACGAGCAGTACTTC. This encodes CASSVGSGSHEQYF.

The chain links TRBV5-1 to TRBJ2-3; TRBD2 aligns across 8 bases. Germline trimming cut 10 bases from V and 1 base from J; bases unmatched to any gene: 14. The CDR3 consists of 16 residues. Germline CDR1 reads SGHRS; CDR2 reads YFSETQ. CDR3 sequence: CARRGRGRGGTDTQYF. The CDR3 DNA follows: TGCGCCCGCCGCGGGCGCGGGCGGGGGGGCACAGATACGCAGTATTTT.

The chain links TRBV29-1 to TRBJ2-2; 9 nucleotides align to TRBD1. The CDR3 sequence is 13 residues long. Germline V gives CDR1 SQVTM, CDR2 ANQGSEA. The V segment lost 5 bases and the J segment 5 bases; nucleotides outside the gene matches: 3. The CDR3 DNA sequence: TGCAGCGTTACGACAGGGGGAACCGGGGAGCTGTTTTTT. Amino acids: CSVTTGGTGELFF.

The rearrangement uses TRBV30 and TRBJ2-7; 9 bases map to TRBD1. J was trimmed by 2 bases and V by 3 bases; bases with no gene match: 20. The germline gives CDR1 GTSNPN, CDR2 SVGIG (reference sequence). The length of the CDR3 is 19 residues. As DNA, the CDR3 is TGTGCCTGGAGCCCTATACTGTCCCGGGACAGGGTCGTAACCTACGAGCAGTACTTC. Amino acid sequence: CAWSPILSRDRVVTYEQYF.